This TCR beta chain came from a study of blood T cells in healthy people across ages. V lost 0 bases to trimming and J lost 3 bases, with 12 bases between them. CDR3 size: 15 residues. Per germline, CDR1 SGHKS and CDR2 YYEKEE (reference sequence). The second PCR ran about 6 to 11 cycles with a sample-barcoded 5' primer and J-beta primers. Each CDR3 protein gets one entry after TCRdb re-called the 5' RACE reads with MiXCR. The sample lists fewer than 700,000 distinct CDR3 sequences; 40% to 50% were seen once. The TCR originated in an older man in good health. The genes are TRBV5-5 and TRBJ1-1; perhaps TRBD1 as D (6 bases). The material sequenced was blood. The CDR3 spells CASSLGGRGDTEAFF. The CDR3 region has the DNA TGTGCCAGCAGCTTGGGGGGCAGGGGTGACACTGAAGCTTTCTTT.